This TCR beta chain derives from a study of T-cell memory formation after mild COVID-19. TCRdb redid the calling of the 5' RACE reads with MiXCR, one entry per CDR3 protein. This table has around 440,000 distinct CDR3 sequences, roughly 18% appearing once. Notes on this clonotype: Antigen specificity is unknown.

Study-level points and caveats: Among clones contracting day 15 to 85, CD4/CD8 was balanced, whereas later expanders leaned CD4+.

With 2 bases clipped from V and 4 bases from J, the junction kept 11 bases outside the gene matches. The CDR3 loop spans 17 amino acids. This clonotype originated in an adult woman who had mild COVID-19 (a few samples of this study predate the infection). Cell type and time point are not known. Sequencing used PBMCs or a T cell subset sorted from them (not recorded which). J is TRBJ1-2 and V is TRBV12-3 or TRBV12-4; TRBD1 matches at 9 bases. The CDR3 here is CASSLLKGGQGSYGYTF. The CDR3 region has the DNA TGTGCCAGCAGTTTATTAAAAGGGGGACAGGGTAGCTATGGCTACACCTTC.